A single sample gave rise to the 23 T cell receptor beta chains below, sequenced in a study of T cells in Graves' hyperthyroidism and ophthalmopathy. TCR beta CDR3 region amplification was performed from RNA transcripts. First-round RT-PCR with HTBI primers amplified the TCR CDR3 region. TCRdb reprocessed the multiplex PCR reads with MiXCR, giving one entry per CDR3 protein. The sample holds approximately 480,000 distinct CDR3 sequences, roughly 20% seen once. The sequenced material came from blood. The origin of the receptors is a man aged 18 to 30 with Graves' hyperthyroidism.

This clonotype was recorded many times. The chain carries TRBV6-1 and TRBJ2-2; D possibly corresponds to TRBD1 (6 bases). V lost 6 bases to trimming and J lost 0 bases, with 8 bases between them. CDR1 MNHNS and CDR2 SASEGT come from the germline V gene. This CDR3 is built from 14 residues. The CDR3 reads CASRQGTNTGELFF. The CDR3, as DNA: TGTGCCAGCAGACAGGGAACGAACACCGGGGAGCTGTTTTTT.

This clonotype was seen at least ten times. The chain is built from TRBV5-1 and TRBJ2-7, with TRBD1 matching over 8 bases. After removal of 2 bases from V and 5 bases from J, the junction contained 9 bases not matched to a gene. CDR1 is SGHRS, CDR2 YFSETQ, per germline. The CDR3 has 15 residues. The CDR3 nucleotides read TGCGCCAGCAGCTTCAGGGGGCGCGATCTGAACGAGCAGTACTTC. Its protein product is CASSFRGRDLNEQYF.

As to this clonotype: This clone may be a read error of a much larger clone one base away. V is TRBV28 and J is TRBJ2-5; TRBD1 might be the D (5 bases). The germline V gene encodes CDR1 MDHEN and CDR2 SYDVKM. This CDR3 spans 12 amino acids. Trimming removed 8 bases at V and 5 bases at J, with 12 bases between. CDR3 residues: CASSTRAETQYF. For the CDR3, the DNA is TGTGCCAGCTCTACCAGGGCGGAGACCCAGTACTTC.

At least ten counts were recorded for this clonotype. The CDR3 loop reads CASTGGVSYEQYF. CDR3 DNA: TGTGCCAGCACCGGTGGAGTCTCCTACGAGCAGTACTTC. The J gene is TRBJ2-7, the V gene TRBV28; no firm D call. From germline, CDR1 is MDHEN and CDR2 SYDVKM. V lost 7 bases to trimming and J lost 0 bases, with 10 bases between them. This CDR3 comprises 13 residues.

In this sample, this clonotype turned up many times. V and J are TRBV28 and TRBJ1-1, with D possibly TRBD1 on 5 matching bases. This CDR3 has 15 amino acids. The germline V and J ends were trimmed by 4 bases and 1 base, with 13 bases remaining between them. From germline, CDR1 is MDHEN and CDR2 SYDVKM. Here the CDR3 reads CASSSQGTKNTEAFF. The CDR3 coding sequence is TGTGCCAGCAGTTCCCAGGGTACGAAGAACACTGAAGCTTTCTTT.

The genes are TRBV13 and TRBJ2-7; 15 bases agree with TRBD2. Germline V gene sequence: CDR1 PRHDT, CDR2 FYEKMQ (reference sequence). This CDR3 has 17 residues. The junction had 2 bases not matched to a gene; V was cut back by 1 base and J by 1 base. The CDR3 DNA is TGTGCCAGCAGCTTAGTTGGACTAGCGGGGGGGTCCTACGAGCAGTACTTC. This encodes CASSLVGLAGGSYEQYF.

The chain carries TRBV30 and TRBJ1-5, with a possible D match to TRBD1 (5 bases). From germline, CDR1 is GTSNPN and CDR2 SVGIG (reference sequence). V was trimmed by 3 bases and J by 6 bases, leaving 18 bases between them. The CDR3 runs 15 residues. The CDR3 region is CAWSRRERGSQPQHF. In nucleotides, the CDR3 is TGTGCCTGGAGCCGGAGGGAGAGGGGAAGTCAGCCCCAGCATTTT.

This clonotype was counted at least ten times. This chain links TRBV25-1 with TRBJ2-5; tentatively, D is TRBD1 (5 bases). The CDR3 loop spans 14 amino acids. Trimming removed 4 bases at V and 5 bases at J, with 14 bases between. Germline CDR1 and CDR2: MGHDK and SYGVNS. CDR3 sequence: CASSGDWGWETQYF. DNA for the CDR3: TGTGCCAGCAGTGGTGACTGGGGCTGGGAGACCCAGTACTTC.

This clonotype showed up many times. Germline and junction disagree at one end, which may indicate a read error. The chain couples TRBV14 to TRBJ1-1, with D perhaps matching TRBD1 (5 bases). Germline assignment: CDR1 SGHDN and CDR2 FVKESK. CDR3 size: 16 residues. This chain's CDR3 is CASSQSTGGLNTEASF. Here the CDR3 DNA reads TGTGCCAGCAGCCAATCCACTGGGGGGTTGAACACTGAAGCTTCCTTT.

The sample holds many counts of this clonotype. The rearrangement uses TRBV12-3 or TRBV12-4 and TRBJ1-2; 8 nucleotides match TRBD1. The V and J ends lost 1 base and 1 base, in that order; junction bases with no gene match: 11. The CDR3 loop spans 18 amino acids. The CDR3 spells CASSLDLDRDQLNYGYTF. The CDR3 nucleotides read TGTGCCAGCAGTTTAGACCTGGACAGGGACCAGCTTAACTATGGCTACACCTTC.

This clonotype was counted a few times. The chain combines TRBV3-1 with TRBJ2-6, with 7 bases that match TRBD1. This CDR3 has 18 amino acids. Germline lookup yields CDR1 LGHDT and CDR2 YNNKEL (reference sequence). Trimming at V came to 4 bases and at J to 0 bases, leaving 9 bases not matched to a gene. CDR3 nucleotide sequence: TGTGCCAGCAGCCCCACCCAGGGACAGCTCTCTGGGGCCAACGTCCTGACTTTC. Translated, it gives CASSPTQGQLSGANVLTF.

This clonotype has at least ten counts. The rearrangement uses TRBV19 and TRBJ1-5, with no clear D. Trimming took 6 bases from V and 5 from J, leaving 8 bases between them. The germline CDR1 and CDR2 sequences are LNHDA and SQIVND (reference sequence). This CDR3 spans 12 amino acids. Written as DNA, the CDR3 is TGTGCCAGTAGCGGTATACATCAGCCCCAGCATTTT. Translating gives CASSGIHQPQHF.

The J gene is TRBJ2-7, the V gene TRBV28, with 7 bases aligning to TRBD1. The J segment lost 7 bases and the V segment lost 0 bases, leaving 6 bases of the junction unmatched. Germline V gives CDR1 MDHEN, CDR2 SYDVKM. The CDR3 has 14 residues. CDR3 protein: CASSLWRTGSEQYF. Written as DNA, the CDR3 is TGTGCCAGCAGTTTATGGAGGACAGGTAGTGAGCAGTACTTC.

This clonotype has ten or more counts. The chain joins TRBV5-6 to TRBJ2-5, with TRBD2 matching 10 bases. Trimming at V came to 0 bases and at J to 5 bases, leaving 4 bases not matched to a gene. The CDR3 contains 15 residues. Germline CDR1 reads SGHDT; CDR2 reads YYEEEE. The CDR3 reads CASSLAAGGPETQYF. CDR3 sequence (DNA): TGTGCCAGCAGCTTGGCAGCGGGGGGGCCTGAGACCCAGTACTTC. The full variable domain, completed using reference TRBV5-6 and TRBJ2-5, is DAGVTQSPTHLIKTRGQQVTLRCSPKSGHDTVSWYQQALGQGPQFIFQYYEEEERQRGNFPDRFSGHQFPNYSSELNVNALLLGDSALYLCASSLAAGGPETQYFGPGTRLLVL.

This clonotype was found a few times. The chain links TRBV11-2 to TRBJ2-7; TRBD2 aligns across 11 bases. The CDR3 extends over 14 amino acids. Germline V gives CDR1 SGHAT, CDR2 FQNNGV. Germline trimming cut 6 bases from V and 4 bases from J; bases unmatched to any gene: 5. CDR3 bases: TGTGCCAGCAGTCAAACTAGCGGGAGATACGAGCAGTACTTC. Translating gives CASSQTSGRYEQYF.

The table lists this clonotype with a count of one. The rearrangement links TRBV6-2 or TRBV6-3 to TRBJ2-7; 9 nucleotides agree with TRBD1. V shed 5 bases and J 3 bases; nucleotides not matched to a gene: 14. CDR1 MNHEY and CDR2 SVGEGT come from the germline V gene. The CDR3 is 17 amino acids. For the CDR3, the DNA is TGTGCCAGCAGTCGAACCGGACAGGGGAACAGGCACTACGAGCAGTACTTC. As protein: CASSRTGQGNRHYEQYF.

Many counts were recorded for this clonotype. This sequence joins TRBV29-1 and TRBJ2-5; 9 bases align to TRBD1. This CDR3 is built from 14 residues. With 1 base clipped from V and 5 bases from J, the junction kept 5 bases outside the gene matches. Germline V gene sequence: CDR1 SQVTM, CDR2 ANQGSEA. The CDR3 DNA follows: TGCAGCGTTGAAGCCGGGACAGGGTATGAGACCCAGTACTTC. Protein product: CSVEAGTGYETQYF.

This clonotype was observed at least ten times. The chain couples TRBV27 to TRBJ2-2; the D is unclear. The V end was cut by 3 bases, the J end by 4 bases, with 3 bases between. The CDR3 sequence is 12 residues long. CDR1 and CDR2 (germline): MNHEY, SMNVEV (reference sequence). The CDR3 spells CASSFPTGELFF. The DNA of the CDR3 is TGTGCCAGCAGTTTCCCCACCGGGGAGCTGTTTTTT.

V gene TRBV6-1 combines with J gene TRBJ1-5; 7 bases align to TRBD1. V was clipped by 7 bases and J by 6 bases; unmatched bases: 6. Germline V gene sequence: CDR1 MNHNS, CDR2 SASEGT. The CDR3 runs 13 residues. This CDR3 reads CASIETGFQPQHF. The DNA for the CDR3 is TGTGCCAGCATTGAGACAGGGTTTCAGCCCCAGCATTTT.

At least ten counts were recorded for this clonotype. The chain recombines TRBV6-5 with TRBJ2-2; maybe TRBD2 (5 bases). Deletions cut 3 bases from V and 2 bases from J, with 13 bases between. Germline assignment: CDR1 MNHEY and CDR2 SVGAGI. This CDR3 comprises 16 residues. CDR3 sequence (DNA): TGTGCCAGCAGTTATTCATGGACTTCCAACACCGGGGAGCTGTTTTTT. Protein sequence: CASSYSWTSNTGELFF.

This clonotype was seen many times. The chain recombines TRBV24-1 with TRBJ2-5, with D uncertain. The CDR3 spans 13 residues. V dropped 3 bases and J dropped 1 base, with 5 bases sitting between them. The germline V gene encodes CDR1 KGHDR and CDR2 SFDVKD. The CDR3 is CATSDSPQETQYF. The CDR3, as DNA: TGTGCCACCAGTGATAGTCCCCAAGAGACCCAGTACTTC.

This clonotype was picked up many times. The chain joins TRBV12-3 or TRBV12-4 to TRBJ2-5, with D perhaps TRBD1 (6 bases). There are 15 residues in the CDR3. V dropped 4 bases and J dropped 5 bases, with 17 bases sitting between them. The chain's CDR3 is CASSSQTGQGETQYF. As DNA, the CDR3 is TGTGCCAGCAGTTCCCAGACAGGACAAGGGGAGACCCAGTACTTC.

This clonotype was seen only a few times. The rearrangement uses TRBV18 and TRBJ2-5; D not resolved. V gave up 5 bases and J gave up 5 bases, with 15 bases separating them. The CDR3 length is 14 residues. Germline CDR1 is KGHSH and CDR2 is LQKENI. Written as DNA, the CDR3 is TGTGCCAGCTCAAAGGGCCCGTCGTGGGAGACCCAGTACTTC. This translates into CASSKGPSWETQYF.